This TCR beta chain was sequenced during a study of shared clonotypes between healthy human individuals. Across the study: Each donor's CD4 naive and CD4 memory cells filled three plates apiece, CD8 naive two, and CD8 memory one. Findings and caveats of the study: Blood was the only sampled material, and tissue repertoires likely differ. A handful of donors showed sharing of approximately 5% of naive CD4 clonotypes.

Naive-designated CD8 cells lacked CD45RO, were positively enriched for CCR7, and omitted terminally differentiated effector memory CD45RA+ cells. CDR1 SGDLS and CDR2 YYNGEE come from the germline V gene. Deletions cut 3 bases from V and 0 bases from J, with 16 bases between. The CDR3 spans 18 residues. The deep-level immunoSEQ assay was used. Only in-frame clones appear in the TCRdb table, and some are missing; sequencing was by immunoSEQ multiplex PCR. The repertoire holds more than 2 million clones, over 85% seen once, with approximately 1.6% in the top ten. This clone was detected only once. Its antigen is undetermined.

The receptor comes from a man aged 18 to 29 in good health. Some clones in this sample may be carry-over from other donors' samples. Sequencing input: naive CD8+ T cells from PBMCs. The rearrangement joins TRBV9 to TRBJ2-6; D is perhaps TRBD1 or TRBD2 (5 bases each). The DNA of the CDR3 is TGTGCCAGCAGCGGTTCCGGGACGGCAAGCTCTGGGGCCAACGTCCTGACTTTC. Translated: CASSGSGTASSGANVLTF.